A single sample is the source of the 3 T cell receptor beta chains below, sequenced in a study of T cell responses to AZD1222 COVID-19 vaccine. Profiling relied on immunoSEQ multiplex PCR, and the TCRdb table lists in-frame clones only, not all of them. The table has 160,000 or so clones, 85% to 95% seen once. The sequences come from peripheral blood, collected on day 0 of AZD1222 vaccination. The receptor set was obtained from an adult in good health.

The chain combines TRBV25-1 with TRBJ1-4, with TRBD1 identical over 10 bases. Germline V gene data show CDR1 as MGHDK and CDR2 as SYGVNS. This CDR3 region has 14 residues. After removal of 5 bases from V and 7 bases from J, the junction contained 4 bases not matched to a gene. The CDR3 nucleotides read TGTGCCAGCAGTCGGACAGGGGGAGGTGAAAAACTGTTTTTT. Its translation is CASSRTGGGEKLFF.

This chain uses TRBV29-1 with TRBJ2-1, with 7 bases identical to TRBD2. Per the germline V gene, CDR1 is SQVTM and CDR2 is ANQGSEA. CDR3 length: 15 residues. V dropped 6 bases and J dropped 0; count of bases not matched to a gene: 8. CDR3 sequence reads: CSVARLASSYNEQFF. DNA for the CDR3: TGCAGCGTCGCCCGACTAGCAAGCTCCTACAATGAGCAGTTCTTC.

This rearrangement joins TRBV15 to TRBJ2-1, with TRBD1 identical over 7 bases. Trimming removed 3 bases from V and 2 bases from J; junction bases left unmatched: 4. The CDR3 extends over 15 amino acids. Germline CDR1 is LNHNV and CDR2 is YYDKDF (reference sequence). The CDR3 DNA sequence: TGTGCCACCAGCAGGAGACAGGGACCCTACAATGAGCAGTTCTTC. Residues: CATSRRQGPYNEQFF.